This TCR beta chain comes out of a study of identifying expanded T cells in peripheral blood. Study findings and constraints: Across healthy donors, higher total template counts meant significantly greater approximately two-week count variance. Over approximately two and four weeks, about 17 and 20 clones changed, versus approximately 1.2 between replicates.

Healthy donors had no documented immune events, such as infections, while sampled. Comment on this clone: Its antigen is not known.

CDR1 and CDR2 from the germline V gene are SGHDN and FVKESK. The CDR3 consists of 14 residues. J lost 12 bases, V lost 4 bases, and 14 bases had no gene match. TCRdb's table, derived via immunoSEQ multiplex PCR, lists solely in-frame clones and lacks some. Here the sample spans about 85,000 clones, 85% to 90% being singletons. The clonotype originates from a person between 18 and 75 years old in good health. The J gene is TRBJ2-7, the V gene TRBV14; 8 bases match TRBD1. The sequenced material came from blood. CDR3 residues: CASSPRTGIMSGYF. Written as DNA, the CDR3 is TGTGCCAGCAGCCCACGGACAGGGATCATGTCGGGGTACTTC. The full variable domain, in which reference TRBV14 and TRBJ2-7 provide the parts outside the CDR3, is EAGVTQFPSHSVIEKGQTVTLRCDPISGHDNLYWYRRVMGKEIKFLLHFVKESKQDESGMPNNRFLAERTGGTYSTLKVQPAELEDSGVYFCASSPRTGIMSGYFGPGTRLTVT.